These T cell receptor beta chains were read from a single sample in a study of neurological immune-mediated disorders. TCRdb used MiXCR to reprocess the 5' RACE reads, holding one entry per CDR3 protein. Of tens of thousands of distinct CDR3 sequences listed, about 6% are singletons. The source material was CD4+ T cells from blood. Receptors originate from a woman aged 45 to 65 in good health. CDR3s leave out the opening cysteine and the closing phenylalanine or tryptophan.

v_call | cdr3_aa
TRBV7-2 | ASSPNYEQY
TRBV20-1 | SARGTLAPGGEQF
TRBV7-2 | ASSSGGFTPEAF
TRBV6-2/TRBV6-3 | ASSYRDREAF
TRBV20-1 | SAVGLASGTRQDTQY
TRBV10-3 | AAWGLSGEQF
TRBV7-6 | ASSEAHNQPQH
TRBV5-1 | ASSSFSGAYNEQF
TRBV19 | ASSLNSGTAKNIQY
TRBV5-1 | ASSLGMANTEAF
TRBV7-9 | ASSFVAGQHYSNQPQH
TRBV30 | AWSRDRPSYEQY
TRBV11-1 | ASSPPGSPEQF
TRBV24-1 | ATSDLLDTYT
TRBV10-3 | AISETGTVYGYT
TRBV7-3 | ASSLLGGGTEAF
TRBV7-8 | ASSSTGWGSPLH
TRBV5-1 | ASSLNVRRGPTDTQY
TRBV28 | ASSLDGTVSTEAF
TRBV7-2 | ASSLARVSTDTQY
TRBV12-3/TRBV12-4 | ASSLNNLQETQY
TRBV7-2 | ASSFGEVDTQY
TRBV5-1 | ASSLAGTGDRAGANVLT
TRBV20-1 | SAYGLAGSNEQF
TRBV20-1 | SGRGKNIQY
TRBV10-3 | ATRATSGGFEQY
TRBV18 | ASSPGVPPEKLF
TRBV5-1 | ASSLTYEQY
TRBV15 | ATSRELGARGYT
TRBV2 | ASSRGDYHNEQF
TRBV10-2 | ASSQFTDTQY
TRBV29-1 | SVGDRGFNGYT
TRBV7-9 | ASSRLGQENTGELF
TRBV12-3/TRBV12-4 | ASSFSSGVTEAF
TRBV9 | ASSARLGRVTDTQY
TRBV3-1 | ASSPLRGSYNEQF
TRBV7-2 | ASSSRLAGGPSTDTQY
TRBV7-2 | ASSLKAGPMNTEAF
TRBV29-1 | SVREQTYGYT
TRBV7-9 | ASSLKGDTEAF
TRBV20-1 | SASGGAGNEQF
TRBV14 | ASSQDLASGRSGANVLT
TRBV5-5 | ASSPTGFPDTQY
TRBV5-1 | ASSLPDGGGYT
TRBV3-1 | ASSLNKGEQF
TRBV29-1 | SVKGGQNTEAF
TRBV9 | ASSVTGGTGNTIY
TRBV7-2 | ASSLGPGQGNYNEQF
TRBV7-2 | ASSLRRGSHH
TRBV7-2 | ASSFLSAGGSVEQY
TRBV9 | ASSVVGASGTEAF
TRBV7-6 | ASSLLAFDTQY
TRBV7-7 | ASSYSSGTGELF
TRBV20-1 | SARIPPGSLDQPQH
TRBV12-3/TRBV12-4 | ASSLRQTQRTGANVLT
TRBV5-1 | ASSYGLLLAYEQF
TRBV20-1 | SAREGASGANVLT
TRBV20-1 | SAPRTGNSNQPQH